This T cell receptor beta chain derives from a study of a mutant IDH1 vaccine in newly diagnosed glioma. The V end was cut by 0 bases, the J end by 3 bases, with 8 bases between. Germline V gene sequence: CDR1 SEHNR, CDR2 FQNEAQ (reference sequence). CDR3 length: 15 amino acids. Measured with immunoSEQ multiplex PCR; TCRdb has only the in-frame clones, and not every one. The sample holds tens of thousands of clones, 80% to 85% seen once. Turning to this clone: Its specificity is unknown.

Time point in this sample: week 35, safety follow-up. A 20-mer mutant IDH1 peptide at 300 ug was injected subcutaneously with topical imiquimod. This TCR came from a woman aged 18-29 years with glioma. This chain connects TRBV7-9 to TRBJ2-2; D may correspond to TRBD1 or TRBD2 (5 bases each). This material consisted of PBMCs, taken from a glioma patient whose treatment included an IDH1 peptide vaccine. CDR3 DNA: TGTGCCAGCAGCTTAGCGGTGGGGGACACCGGGGAGCTGTTTTTT. Translated, it gives CASSLAVGDTGELFF.